A selection of T cell receptor beta chains follows, all from one sample in a study of blood T cell repertoires in COVID-19. Sequencing was performed with immunoSEQ multiplex PCR; in TCRdb, only in-frame clones are kept and a portion is missing. The sample shows roughly 140,000 clones, around 72% of them seen only once. Sequencing was performed on peripheral blood. The receptor source for this set is a woman aged 60-75 years with acute or convalescent COVID-19. CDR3s include the opening cysteine and the closing phenylalanine or tryptophan. The D gene is left open where the match is weak. Size tells how often a clone was seen (once, few, many) or the class of an expanded clone, and some rows leave it out.

v_call: TRBV27
clone_size: .
d_call: TRBD1
j_call: TRBJ2-7
cdr3_aa: CASSPTGQGWSYEQYF
cdr3_nt: TGTGCCAGCAGTCCCACCGGACAGGGGTGGTCCTACGAGCAGTACTTC

v_call: TRBV28
clone_size: .
d_call: TRBD2
j_call: TRBJ2-7
cdr3_aa: CASCRGLAGGHSYEQYF
cdr3_nt: TGTGCCAGCTGTCGAGGACTAGCGGGAGGGCACTCCTACGAGCAGTACTTC

v_call: TRBV24-1
clone_size: .
d_call: TRBD1
j_call: TRBJ2-2
cdr3_aa: CATSDSRQGANTGELFF
cdr3_nt: TGTGCCACCAGTGATTCCCGACAGGGGGCAAACACCGGGGAGCTGTTTTTT

v_call: TRBV9
clone_size: .
d_call: .
j_call: TRBJ1-4
cdr3_aa: CASSVGATNEKLFF
cdr3_nt: TGTGCCAGCAGCGTAGGAGCAACTAATGAAAAACTGTTTTTT

v_call: TRBV29-1
clone_size: few
d_call: TRBD1
j_call: TRBJ1-2
cdr3_aa: CSAEGTADNYGYTF
cdr3_nt: TGCAGCGCTGAAGGGACAGCGGATAACTATGGCTACACCTTC

v_call: TRBV3-1/TRBV3-2
clone_size: once
d_call: .
j_call: TRBJ2-7
cdr3_aa: CASSHERAGRAYEQYF
cdr3_nt: TGTGCCAGCAGCCACGAAAGGGCGGGCAGAGCCTACGAGCAGTACTTC

v_call: TRBV4-1
clone_size: .
d_call: .
j_call: TRBJ2-7
cdr3_aa: CASSQAGRPYEQYF
cdr3_nt: TGCGCCAGCAGCCAAGCTGGCAGGCCCTACGAGCAGTACTTC

v_call: TRBV6-6
clone_size: .
d_call: .
j_call: TRBJ1-1
cdr3_aa: CASSSRWVNTEAFF
cdr3_nt: TGTGCCAGCAGTTCTAGGTGGGTGAACACTGAAGCTTTCTTT

v_call: TRBV13
clone_size: .
d_call: TRBD2
j_call: TRBJ2-7
cdr3_aa: CASSLWASGNYEQYF
cdr3_nt: TGTGCCAGCAGCTTATGGGCTAGCGGAAACTACGAGCAGTACTTC

v_call: TRBV5-1
clone_size: .
d_call: TRBD1
j_call: TRBJ1-1
cdr3_aa: CASSIQGASWANTEAFF
cdr3_nt: TGCGCCAGCAGCATTCAGGGGGCGAGCTGGGCGAACACTGAAGCTTTCTTT

v_call: TRBV28
clone_size: few
d_call: .
j_call: TRBJ1-2
cdr3_aa: CASSLNTESGYGYTF
cdr3_nt: TGTGCCAGCAGTTTAAATACGGAGAGTGGCTATGGCTACACCTTC

v_call: TRBV4-1
clone_size: .
d_call: TRBD2
j_call: TRBJ2-1
cdr3_aa: CASSQTSGTYNEQFF
cdr3_nt: TGCGCCAGCAGCCAAACTAGCGGGACCTACAATGAGCAGTTCTTC

v_call: TRBV5-1
clone_size: .
d_call: .
j_call: TRBJ1-1
cdr3_aa: CASSLVAQNTEAFF
cdr3_nt: TGCGCCAGCAGCTTGGTTGCGCAGAACACTGAAGCTTTCTTT

v_call: TRBV5-1
clone_size: few
d_call: TRBD1
j_call: TRBJ1-1
cdr3_aa: CASSLGQGAGGTEAFF
cdr3_nt: TGCGCCAGCAGCTTGGGTCAGGGGGCCGGTGGGACTGAAGCTTTCTTT

v_call: TRBV7-9
clone_size: few
d_call: .
j_call: TRBJ2-3
cdr3_aa: CASSSPTGNSDTQYF
cdr3_nt: TGTGCCAGCAGCTCGCCGACGGGTAACTCCGATACGCAGTATTTT

v_call: TRBV28
clone_size: .
d_call: .
j_call: TRBJ2-7
cdr3_aa: CAITSSYEQYF
cdr3_nt: TGTGCCATTACTAGCTCCTACGAGCAGTACTTC

v_call: TRBV15
clone_size: .
d_call: .
j_call: TRBJ1-1
cdr3_aa: CATSRARGGGTEAFF
cdr3_nt: TGTGCCACCAGCAGAGCGCGGGGCGGGGGCACTGAAGCTTTCTTT

v_call: TRBV9
clone_size: .
d_call: TRBD1
j_call: TRBJ2-5
cdr3_aa: CASSVTGGWETQYF
cdr3_nt: TGTGCCAGCAGCGTGACAGGGGGCTGGGAGACCCAGTACTTC

v_call: TRBV27
clone_size: .
d_call: .
j_call: TRBJ2-1
cdr3_aa: CASSFQGRHANNEQFF
cdr3_nt: TGTGCCAGCAGTTTCCAAGGGAGACACGCAAACAATGAGCAGTTCTTC

v_call: TRBV5-8
clone_size: .
d_call: .
j_call: TRBJ2-4
cdr3_aa: CASSLRGRTAIQYF
cdr3_nt: TGTGCCAGCAGCTTGCGGGGAAGGACTGCCATTCAGTACTTC

v_call: TRBV28
clone_size: .
d_call: TRBD2
j_call: TRBJ2-1
cdr3_aa: CASSPGGSGDLSSYNEQFF
cdr3_nt: TGTGCCAGCAGCCCCGGAGGTAGCGGGGACTTAAGCTCCTACAATGAGCAGTTCTTC

v_call: TRBV20-1
clone_size: .
d_call: .
j_call: TRBJ2-7
cdr3_aa: CSAGGGAYEQYF
cdr3_nt: TGCAGTGCTGGTGGAGGAGCCTACGAGCAGTACTTC

v_call: TRBV7-2
clone_size: .
d_call: .
j_call: TRBJ1-2
cdr3_aa: CASSLASVANYGYTF
cdr3_nt: TGTGCCAGCAGCTTAGCTTCGGTTGCTAACTATGGCTACACCTTC

v_call: TRBV6-2/TRBV6-3
clone_size: once
d_call: .
j_call: TRBJ1-5
cdr3_aa: CASSHDRHNQPQHF
cdr3_nt: TGTGCCAGCAGTCACGACAGGCACAATCAGCCCCAGCATTTT

v_call: TRBV7-3
clone_size: once
d_call: TRBD1
j_call: TRBJ1-1
cdr3_aa: CASSPRDRGTEAFF
cdr3_nt: TGTGCCAGCAGCCCGCGGGACAGGGGAACTGAAGCTTTCTTT

v_call: TRBV3-1/TRBV3-2
clone_size: .
d_call: TRBD2
j_call: TRBJ2-1
cdr3_aa: CASSQETSGSESYNEQFF
cdr3_nt: TGTGCCAGCAGCCAAGAGACTAGCGGGAGTGAGTCCTACAATGAGCAGTTCTTC

v_call: TRBV27
clone_size: few
d_call: .
j_call: TRBJ1-1
cdr3_aa: CASSFTGMNTEAFF
cdr3_nt: TGTGCCAGCAGTTTTACAGGCATGAACACTGAAGCTTTCTTT

v_call: TRBV27
clone_size: once
d_call: TRBD1
j_call: TRBJ2-5
cdr3_aa: CASSVQGSLGTQYF
cdr3_nt: TGTGCCAGCAGTGTACAGGGGTCTCTAGGGACCCAGTACTTC

v_call: TRBV18
clone_size: once
d_call: .
j_call: TRBJ2-5
cdr3_aa: CASSRRAGQETQYF
cdr3_nt: TGTGCCAGCTCGCGGAGGGCAGGGCAAGAGACCCAGTACTTC

v_call: TRBV6-5
clone_size: .
d_call: .
j_call: TRBJ1-6
cdr3_aa: CASSPRGGTNSPLHF
cdr3_nt: TGTGCCAGCAGCCCAAGGGGGGGGACAAATTCACCCCTCCACTTT

v_call: TRBV28
clone_size: .
d_call: TRBD1
j_call: TRBJ2-6
cdr3_aa: CASSDLLTGAGANVLTF
cdr3_nt: TGTGCCAGCAGCGACCTCTTGACAGGGGCTGGGGCCAACGTCCTGACTTTC

v_call: TRBV7-9
clone_size: .
d_call: TRBD2
j_call: TRBJ2-7
cdr3_aa: CASSSTFSREVYEQYF
cdr3_nt: TGTGCCAGCAGCTCGACCTTTTCTCGGGAGGTTTACGAGCAGTACTTC

v_call: TRBV6-5
clone_size: few
d_call: .
j_call: TRBJ2-7
cdr3_aa: CASSYRFLQSSYEQYF
cdr3_nt: TGTGCCAGCAGTTACCGCTTTCTACAGTCCTCCTACGAGCAGTACTTC

v_call: TRBV15
clone_size: .
d_call: TRBD2
j_call: TRBJ2-2
cdr3_aa: CATSRDWTSGSKLFF
cdr3_nt: TGTGCCACCAGCAGAGATTGGACTAGCGGGAGTAAGCTGTTTTTT

v_call: TRBV18
clone_size: once
d_call: TRBD2
j_call: TRBJ2-7
cdr3_aa: CASSPLAGSTYEQYF
cdr3_nt: TGTGCCAGCTCACCGCTAGCGGGCAGTACCTACGAGCAGTACTTC

v_call: TRBV24-1
clone_size: many
d_call: TRBD2
j_call: TRBJ2-1
cdr3_aa: CATSDPGLAGGLSYNEQFF
cdr3_nt: TGTGCCACCAGTGACCCGGGACTAGCGGGAGGTCTCTCCTACAATGAGCAGTTCTTC

v_call: TRBV5-1
clone_size: .
d_call: .
j_call: TRBJ1-6
cdr3_aa: CASSLVAARFNSPLHF
cdr3_nt: TGCGCCAGCAGCTTGGTGGCAGCGAGATTTAATTCACCCCTCCACTTT

v_call: TRBV28
clone_size: few
d_call: .
j_call: TRBJ1-2
cdr3_aa: CASSFAGGRDGYTF
cdr3_nt: TGTGCCAGCAGTTTTGCGGGGGGCAGGGATGGCTACACCTTC

v_call: TRBV28
clone_size: .
d_call: TRBD2
j_call: TRBJ2-3
cdr3_aa: CASSSASGRGGTDTQYF
cdr3_nt: TGTGCCAGCAGTTCGGCTAGCGGCCGAGGGGGCACAGATACGCAGTATTTT

v_call: TRBV2
clone_size: .
d_call: TRBD1
j_call: TRBJ2-1
cdr3_aa: CARTGTEYNEQFF
cdr3_nt: TGTGCCAGAACCGGGACAGAATACAATGAGCAGTTCTTC

v_call: TRBV29-1
clone_size: once
d_call: TRBD2
j_call: TRBJ2-7
cdr3_aa: CSVLTPSPSGGPYEQYF
cdr3_nt: TGCAGCGTTCTAACGCCGTCCCCTAGCGGGGGACCGTACGAGCAGTACTTC

v_call: TRBV7-8
clone_size: .
d_call: .
j_call: TRBJ2-1
cdr3_aa: CASSFGDGLAYNEQFF
cdr3_nt: TGTGCCAGCAGCTTTGGAGACGGTTTGGCCTACAATGAGCAGTTCTTC

v_call: TRBV5-1
clone_size: .
d_call: .
j_call: TRBJ2-1
cdr3_aa: CASSLAARDEQFF
cdr3_nt: TGCGCCAGCAGCTTGGCTGCGAGGGATGAGCAGTTCTTC

v_call: TRBV5-6
clone_size: .
d_call: TRBD1
j_call: TRBJ1-2
cdr3_aa: CASSARDRGRDYGYTF
cdr3_nt: TGTGCCAGCAGCGCCCGGGACAGGGGGCGCGACTATGGCTACACCTTC

v_call: TRBV13
clone_size: .
d_call: .
j_call: TRBJ1-1
cdr3_aa: CASSPLGFEAFF
cdr3_nt: TGTGCCAGCAGCCCTCTCGGGTTTGAAGCTTTCTTT

v_call: TRBV18
clone_size: .
d_call: .
j_call: TRBJ2-6
cdr3_aa: CASPPSSGANVLTF
cdr3_nt: TGTGCCAGCCCCCCCTCCTCTGGGGCCAACGTCCTGACTTTC

v_call: TRBV27
clone_size: .
d_call: TRBD1
j_call: TRBJ2-7
cdr3_aa: CASSWQGAYEQYF
cdr3_nt: TGTGCCAGCAGTTGGCAGGGGGCCTACGAGCAGTACTTC

v_call: TRBV11-2
clone_size: .
d_call: .
j_call: TRBJ2-5
cdr3_aa: CASSKGGNIWTQYF
cdr3_nt: TGTGCCAGCAGCAAAGGGGGTAATATTTGGACCCAGTACTTC

v_call: TRBV7-9
clone_size: .
d_call: TRBD2
j_call: TRBJ2-1
cdr3_aa: CASSGTSGHNEQFF
cdr3_nt: TGTGCCAGCAGCGGGACTAGCGGCCACAATGAGCAGTTCTTC

v_call: TRBV30
clone_size: once
d_call: .
j_call: TRBJ1-2
cdr3_aa: CAWNRLPYGYTF
cdr3_nt: TGTGCCTGGAACCGACTGCCCTATGGCTACACCTTC